This record looks at one T cell receptor beta chain sequence and its context. The antigen this receptor binds is unknown. There are no base qualities to consult, and no much larger clone falls within one base. The CDR3 regions of human TCRbeta chains were analyzed by immunosequencing. In the original analysis: TCRs in the repertoires were compared against a reference library of SARS-CoV-2-specific TCRs that had been generated with the MIRA antigen-specificity platform. Breadth meant the fraction of unique TCRs that were SARS-CoV-2-associated, whereas depth meant the fraction of total T cells that were SARS-CoV-2-associated. Using the MIRA data, each spike-specific TCR was mapped to the spike region that the TCR reacts to and placed in a CD4 or CD8 class. Log10-transformed breadth and depth values were compared by one-way ANOVA with Sidak's multiple comparisons tests. The immuneACCESS repertoire file appears here via TCRdb, limited to in-frame rearrangements. These files lack a portion of the clones; in checked studies, under half of the deficit traces to unresolved V genes, and the cause of the others is not known. That table is the source of V, J and clone size, and D and trimming were worked out from the DNA. The sample includes roughly 130,000 clones, with around 94% observed a single time. The leading ten clones occupy around 7% of the sample.

The data were taken from a study of T cell responses to AZD1222 COVID-19 vaccine (dated by TCRdb to the early 2020s). About the full investigation: AZD1222 recipients whose second dose came at about 4 weeks and those whose second dose came at about 12 weeks were combined into one group, since spike-specific TCR depth and breadth did not differ between the two schedules. A total of 230 or so trial participants underwent TCR sequencing, of whom about 200 received two doses of AZD1222 and some 26 received two doses of the MenACWY control vaccine. Trial participants were enrolled by age into subgroups of 18-55, 56-69 and 70-plus years, and around 140, 26 and 57 TCR-sequenced participants, respectively, were included in these subgroups. What the work shows at the level of the full study, not this receptor alone: In the small 56-69-year group, the increase in depth fell short of significance, most likely because of low power. Reportedly, close to half of the unique spike-specific TCRs recognized epitopes lying outside the regions that are mutated in the B.1.351 and B.1.1.7 variants. The whole spike protein was spanned by vaccine-associated CD4 TCRs, and dominant responses were seen in regions 160-218 and 743-854. Participants were mostly white British, with more females than males. The authors suggested clonal diversity may have been underestimated. After two AZD1222 doses, both the breadth and the depth of spike-specific TCRs were significantly higher than at day 0 and than in MenACWY recipients. No day 14 peak-response samples were available, so repertoires were characterized only after the peak T cell response. Conclusions about previously exposed vaccinees were limited because only a handful of AZD1222 recipients were SARS-CoV-2 seropositive at baseline.

The CDR3 starts with the cysteine, ends with the phenylalanine, and has 14 residues. The read is trimmed to its CDR3 DNA, 42 bases read in frame from base 1. In the germline V gene, CDR1 corresponds to SGHRS and CDR2 to YFSETQ. The germline V end is reduced by 5 bases and the J end by 4 bases; junction bases left unmatched: 6. What this sample's time point label stands for: baseline before first vaccination. Samples from vaccinated people were obtained from the UK trials COV001 and COV002, which included a single-blind randomized controlled phase 2/3 trial of AZD1222 (ChAdOx1 nCoV-19) in healthy adults. For TCRbeta chain sequencing, PBMC samples were collected from trial participants at day 0 and at day 28 after the second dose.

The source of this sequence is an adult in good health. The material was peripheral blood, obtained on day 0 of AZD1222 vaccination. The V gene is TRBV5-1 and the J gene is TRBJ1-2; TRBD1 aligns with 9 central bases. The CDR3 amino acid sequence is: CASRAGTGSYGYTF. The nucleotide sequence reads as follows: TGCGCCAGCAGGGCCGGGACAGGGTCCTATGGCTACACCTTC.